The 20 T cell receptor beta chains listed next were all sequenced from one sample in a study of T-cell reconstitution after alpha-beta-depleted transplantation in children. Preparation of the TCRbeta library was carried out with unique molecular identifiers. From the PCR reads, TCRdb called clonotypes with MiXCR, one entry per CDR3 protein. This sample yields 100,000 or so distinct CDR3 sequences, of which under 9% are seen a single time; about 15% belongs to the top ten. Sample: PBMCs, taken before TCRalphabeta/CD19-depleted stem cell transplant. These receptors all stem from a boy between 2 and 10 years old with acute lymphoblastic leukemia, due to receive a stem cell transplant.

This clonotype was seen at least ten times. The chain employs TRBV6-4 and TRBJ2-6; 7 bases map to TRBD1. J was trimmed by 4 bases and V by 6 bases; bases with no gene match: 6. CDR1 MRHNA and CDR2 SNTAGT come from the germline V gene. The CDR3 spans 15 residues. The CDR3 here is CASSETGPGANVLTF. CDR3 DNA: TGTGCCAGCAGCGAGACAGGGCCCGGGGCCAACGTCCTGACTTTC.

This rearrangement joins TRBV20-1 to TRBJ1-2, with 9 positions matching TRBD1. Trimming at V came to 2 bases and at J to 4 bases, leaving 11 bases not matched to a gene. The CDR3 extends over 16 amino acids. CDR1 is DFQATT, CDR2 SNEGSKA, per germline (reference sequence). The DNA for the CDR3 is TGCAGTGCTAGAACTGGACAGGGGATGGAGGCCTATGGCTACACCTTC. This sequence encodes CSARTGQGMEAYGYTF.

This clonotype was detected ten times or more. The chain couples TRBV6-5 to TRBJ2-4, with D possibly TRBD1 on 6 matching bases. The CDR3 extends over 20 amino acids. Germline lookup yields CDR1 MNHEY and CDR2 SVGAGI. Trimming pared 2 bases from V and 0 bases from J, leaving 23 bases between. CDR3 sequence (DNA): TGTGCCAGCAGTTACACTCTGGGGGCGGTTTCCGAACTAGCCAAAAACATTCAGTACTTC. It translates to CASSYTLGAVSELAKNIQYF.

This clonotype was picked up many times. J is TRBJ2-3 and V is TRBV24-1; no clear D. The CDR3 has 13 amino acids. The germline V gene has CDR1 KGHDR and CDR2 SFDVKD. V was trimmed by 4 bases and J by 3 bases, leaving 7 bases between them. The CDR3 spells CATSDERTDTQYF. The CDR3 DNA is TGTGCCACCAGTGACGAGAGGACAGATACGCAGTATTTT.

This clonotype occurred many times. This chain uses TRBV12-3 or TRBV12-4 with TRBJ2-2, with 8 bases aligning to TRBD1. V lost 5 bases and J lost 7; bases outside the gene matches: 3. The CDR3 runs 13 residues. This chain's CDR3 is CASSTGGGGELFF. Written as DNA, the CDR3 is TGTGCCAGCAGTACAGGGGGAGGCGGGGAGCTGTTTTTT.

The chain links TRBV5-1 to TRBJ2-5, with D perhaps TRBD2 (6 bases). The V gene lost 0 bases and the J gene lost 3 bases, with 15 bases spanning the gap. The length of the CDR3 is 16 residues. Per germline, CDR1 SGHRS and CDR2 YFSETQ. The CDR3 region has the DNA TGCGCCAGCAGCTTGGCCGCGGGGCTCCCTGAAGAGACCCAGTACTTC. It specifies CASSLAAGLPEETQYF.

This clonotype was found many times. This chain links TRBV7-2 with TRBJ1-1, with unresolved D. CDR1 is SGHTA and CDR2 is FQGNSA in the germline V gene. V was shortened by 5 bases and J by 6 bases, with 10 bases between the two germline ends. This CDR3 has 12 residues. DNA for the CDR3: TGTGCCAGCAGCCCGCCTTCACCTGAAGCTTTCTTT. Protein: CASSPPSPEAFF.

The CDR3 DNA reads TGTGCCAGCAGCGCCGGGATAAGGGTCGGTCGCGACACAGATACGCAGTATTTT. Protein: CASSAGIRVGRDTDTQYF. This chain uses TRBV9 with TRBJ2-3; weak D call: TRBD2 (5 bases). The germline V and J ends were trimmed by 3 bases and 2 bases, with 22 bases remaining between them. The CDR3 runs to 18 residues. Germline V gene sequence: CDR1 SGDLS, CDR2 YYNGEE.

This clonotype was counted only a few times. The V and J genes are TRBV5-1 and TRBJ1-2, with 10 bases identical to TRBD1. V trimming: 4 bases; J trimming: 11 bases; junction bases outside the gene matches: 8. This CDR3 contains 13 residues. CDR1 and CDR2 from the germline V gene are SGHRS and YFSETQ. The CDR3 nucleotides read TGCGCCAGCAGCCCCGGGACAGGGGCTGTATACACCTTC. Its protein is CASSPGTGAVYTF. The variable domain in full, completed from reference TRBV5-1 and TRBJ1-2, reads KAGVTQTPRYLIKTRGQQVTLSCSPISGHRSVSWYQQTPGQGLQFLFEYFSETQRNKGNFPGRFSGRQFSNSRSEMNVSTLELGDSALYLCASSPGTGAVYTFGSGTRLTVV.

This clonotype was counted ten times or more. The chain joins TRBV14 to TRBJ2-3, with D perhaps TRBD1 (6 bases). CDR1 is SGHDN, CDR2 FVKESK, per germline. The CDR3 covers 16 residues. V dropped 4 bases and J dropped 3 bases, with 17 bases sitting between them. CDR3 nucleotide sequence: TGTGCCAGCAGCCGACCGGGGACAAGTATGACAGATACGCAGTATTTT. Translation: CASSRPGTSMTDTQYF. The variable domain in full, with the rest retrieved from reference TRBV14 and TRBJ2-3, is EAGVTQFPSHSVIEKGQTVTLRCDPISGHDNLYWYRRVMGKEIKFLLHFVKESKQDESGMPNNRFLAERTGGTYSTLKVQPAELEDSGVYFCASSRPGTSMTDTQYFGPGTRLTVL.

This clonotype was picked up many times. The DNA of the CDR3 is TGTGCCACCAGCAGGAACAGGGGGGAGGGCACTGAAGCTTTCTTT. Translation: CATSRNRGEGTEAFF. The gene calls are TRBV15 and TRBJ1-1, with 8 bases identical to TRBD1. J was trimmed by 4 bases and V by 3 bases; bases with no gene match: 7. CDR1 is LNHNV, CDR2 YYDKDF, per germline (reference sequence). The CDR3 sequence is 15 residues long. The full variable domain, rest sourced from reference TRBV15 and TRBJ1-1, is DAMVIQNPRYQVTQFGKPVTLSCSQTLNHNVMYWYQQKSSQAPKLLFHYYDKDFNNEADTPDNFQSRRPNTSFCFLDIRSPGLGDTAMYLCATSRNRGEGTEAFFGQGTRLTVV.

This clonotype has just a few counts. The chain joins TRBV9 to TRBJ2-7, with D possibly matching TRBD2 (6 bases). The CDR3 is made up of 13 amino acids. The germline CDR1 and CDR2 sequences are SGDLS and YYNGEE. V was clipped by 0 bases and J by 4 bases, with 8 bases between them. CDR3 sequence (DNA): TGTGCCAGCAGCGTAGCGGGAGATTACGAGCAGTACTTC. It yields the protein CASSVAGDYEQYF.

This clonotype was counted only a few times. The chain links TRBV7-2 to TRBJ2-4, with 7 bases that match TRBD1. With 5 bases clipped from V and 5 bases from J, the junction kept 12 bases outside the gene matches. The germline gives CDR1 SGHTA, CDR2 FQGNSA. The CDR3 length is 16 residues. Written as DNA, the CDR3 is TGTGCCAGCAGCACTGACAGGGACCCTTATGAAAACATTCAGTACTTC. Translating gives CASSTDRDPYENIQYF.

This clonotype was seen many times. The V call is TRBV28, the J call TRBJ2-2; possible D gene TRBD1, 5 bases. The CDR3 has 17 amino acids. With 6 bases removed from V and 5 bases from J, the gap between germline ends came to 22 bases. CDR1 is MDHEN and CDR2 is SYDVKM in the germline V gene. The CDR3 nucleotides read TGTGCCAGCAGCTTTCCCAGGGAAGGCGTTATAACCGGGGAGCTGTTTTTT. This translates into CASSFPREGVITGELFF.

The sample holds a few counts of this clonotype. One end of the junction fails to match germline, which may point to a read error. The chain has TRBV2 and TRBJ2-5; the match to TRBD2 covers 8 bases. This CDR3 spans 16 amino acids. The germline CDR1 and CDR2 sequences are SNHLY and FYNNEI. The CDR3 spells CVSTRGGLDGLKTQYF. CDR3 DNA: TGTGTCAGCACCAGAGGGGGACTAGATGGGCTTAAGACCCAGTACTTC.

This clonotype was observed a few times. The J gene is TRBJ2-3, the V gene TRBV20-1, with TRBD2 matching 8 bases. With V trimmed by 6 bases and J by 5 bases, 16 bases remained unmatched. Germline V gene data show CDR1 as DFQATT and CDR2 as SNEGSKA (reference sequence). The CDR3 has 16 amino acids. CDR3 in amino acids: CSAPRTARGAQDTQYF. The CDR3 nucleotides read TGCAGTGCGCCCCGCACCGCGCGGGGGGCCCAAGATACGCAGTATTTT.

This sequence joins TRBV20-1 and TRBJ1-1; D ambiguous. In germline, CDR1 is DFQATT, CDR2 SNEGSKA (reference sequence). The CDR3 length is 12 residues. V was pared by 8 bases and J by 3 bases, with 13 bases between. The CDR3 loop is CSFLIGDTEAFF. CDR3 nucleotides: TGCAGTTTCCTGATCGGGGACACTGAAGCTTTCTTT.

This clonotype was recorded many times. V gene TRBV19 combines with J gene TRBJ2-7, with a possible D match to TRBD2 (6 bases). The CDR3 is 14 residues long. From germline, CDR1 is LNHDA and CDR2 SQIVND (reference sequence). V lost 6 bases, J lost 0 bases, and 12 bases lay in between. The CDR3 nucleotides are TGTGCCAGTAGGAAGGACGGGAGCTCCTACGAGCAGTACTTC. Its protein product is CASRKDGSSYEQYF.

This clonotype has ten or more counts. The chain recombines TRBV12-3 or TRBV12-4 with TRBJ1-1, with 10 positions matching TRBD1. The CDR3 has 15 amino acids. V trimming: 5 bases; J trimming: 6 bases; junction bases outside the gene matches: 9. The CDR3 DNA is TGTGCCAGCAGTGGGGATGGACAGGGGGTCGCTGAAGCTTTCTTT. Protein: CASSGDGQGVAEAFF.

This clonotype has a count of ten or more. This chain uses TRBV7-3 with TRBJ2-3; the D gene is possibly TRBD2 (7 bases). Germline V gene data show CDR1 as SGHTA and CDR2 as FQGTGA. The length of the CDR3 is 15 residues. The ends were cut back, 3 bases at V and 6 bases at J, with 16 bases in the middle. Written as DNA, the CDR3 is TGTGCCAGCAGCTTTGGCGGGGGCGAGGGGGATACGCAGTATTTT. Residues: CASSFGGGEGDTQYF.